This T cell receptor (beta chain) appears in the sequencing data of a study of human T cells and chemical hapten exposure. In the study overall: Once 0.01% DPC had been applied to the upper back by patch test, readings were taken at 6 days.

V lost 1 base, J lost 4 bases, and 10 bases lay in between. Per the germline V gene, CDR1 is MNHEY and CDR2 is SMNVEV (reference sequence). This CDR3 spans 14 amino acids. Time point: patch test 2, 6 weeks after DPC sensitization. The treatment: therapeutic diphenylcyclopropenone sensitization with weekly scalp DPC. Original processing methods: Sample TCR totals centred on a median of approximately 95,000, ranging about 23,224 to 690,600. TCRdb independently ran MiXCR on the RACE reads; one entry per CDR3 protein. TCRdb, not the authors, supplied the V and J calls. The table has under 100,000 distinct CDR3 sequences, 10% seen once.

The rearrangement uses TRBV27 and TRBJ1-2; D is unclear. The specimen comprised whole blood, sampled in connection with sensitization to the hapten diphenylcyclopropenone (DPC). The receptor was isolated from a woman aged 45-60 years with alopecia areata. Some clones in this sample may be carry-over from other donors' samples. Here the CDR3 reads CASSLLGSVYGYTF. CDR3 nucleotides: TGTGCCAGCAGTTTATTGGGCAGTGTCTATGGCTACACCTTC.